The clone carrying this TCR beta chain has only a few counts. Its antigen remains unidentified. Profiled with immunoSEQ multiplex PCR; TCRdb holds only in-frame clones, not every one. Here the sample spans about 2,800 clones, roughly 74% being singletons. The data originate from a study of PD-1 blockade in classical Hodgkin lymphoma. About the research overall: Patients had nivolumab dosed at 3 mg/kg, delivered intravenously every 2 weeks. Broader study findings: Baseline TCR diversity was reportedly lower in newly diagnosed patients than in healthy donors. It was reported as lower still in relapsed/refractory patients. Partial responders and progressors had significantly lower baseline TCR diversity. Whereas CD4+ TCR diversity had risen significantly by C4D1, CD8+ TCR diversity had not.

Each patient's relapse followed autologous stem cell transplantation, and brentuximab vedotin exposure varied. Isolation of CD8+ T cells from thawed PBMCs used magnetic negative selection. Germline V gives CDR1 SGHAT, CDR2 FQNNGV. The ends were cut back, 2 bases at V and 8 bases at J, with 12 bases in the middle. CDR3 length equals 13 residues. The chain carries TRBV11-2 and TRBJ1-2, with a weak D call TRBD1 (5 bases). This specimen consisted of CD8+ T cells from blood, obtained at baseline. The clonotype comes from a human donor with classical Hodgkin lymphoma. CDR3 in DNA: TGTGCCAGCAGCTTAAGTGGGGCCCGCGGCTACACCTTC. Protein sequence: CASSLSGARGYTF.